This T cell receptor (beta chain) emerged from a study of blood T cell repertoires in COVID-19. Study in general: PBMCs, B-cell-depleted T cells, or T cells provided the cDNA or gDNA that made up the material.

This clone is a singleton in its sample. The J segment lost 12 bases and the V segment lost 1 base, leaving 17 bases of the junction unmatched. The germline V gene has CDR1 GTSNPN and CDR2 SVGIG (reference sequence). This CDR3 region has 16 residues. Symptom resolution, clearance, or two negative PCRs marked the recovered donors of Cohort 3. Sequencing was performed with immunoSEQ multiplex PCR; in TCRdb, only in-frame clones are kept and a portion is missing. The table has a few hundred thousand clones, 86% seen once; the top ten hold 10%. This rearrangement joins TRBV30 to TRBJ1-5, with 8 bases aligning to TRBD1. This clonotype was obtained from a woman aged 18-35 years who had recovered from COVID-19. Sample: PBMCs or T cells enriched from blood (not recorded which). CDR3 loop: CAWSAAGTGLKGSQHF. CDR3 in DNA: TGTGCCTGGAGTGCTGCAGGGACAGGTCTCAAAGGGAGCCAGCATTTT.